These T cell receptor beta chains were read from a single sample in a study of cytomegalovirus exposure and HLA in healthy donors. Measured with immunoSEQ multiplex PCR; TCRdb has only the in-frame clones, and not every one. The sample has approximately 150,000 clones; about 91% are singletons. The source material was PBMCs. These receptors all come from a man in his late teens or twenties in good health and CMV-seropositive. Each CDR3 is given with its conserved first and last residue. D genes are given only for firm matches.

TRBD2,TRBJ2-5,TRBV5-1,TGCGCCAGCAGCTTGCCCGTTGCGGGGGGGGCCGGGGAGACCCAGTACTTC,CASSLPVAGGAGETQYF
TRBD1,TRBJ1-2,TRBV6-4,TGTGCCAGCAGTGGAGTCGGACAGGGTGGGGATGGCTACACCTTC,CASSGVGQGGDGYTF
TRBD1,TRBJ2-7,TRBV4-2,TGTGCCAGCACCCCGGGACAGGGTTCCTACGAGCAGTACTTC,CASTPGQGSYEQYF
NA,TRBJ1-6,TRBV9,TGTGCCAGCAGCGTAGCAGGCTCCTATAATTCACCCCTCCACTTT,CASSVAGSYNSPLHF
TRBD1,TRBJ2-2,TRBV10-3,TGTGCCATCAGTGGGGAACAGGGGAATACCGGGGAGCTGTTTTTT,CAISGEQGNTGELFF
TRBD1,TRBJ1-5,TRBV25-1,TGTGCCAGCTCCGGGACAGATAGCAATCAGCCCCAGCATTTT,CASSGTDSNQPQHF
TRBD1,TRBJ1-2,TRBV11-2,TGTGCCAGCAGCTTATATAACGGCAGGGGGCAAAATGGCTACACCTTC,CASSLYNGRGQNGYTF
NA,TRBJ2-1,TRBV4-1,TGCGCCAGCAGCCAAGATCACACCCTCCCCTCCTACAATGAGCAGTTCTTC,CASSQDHTLPSYNEQFF
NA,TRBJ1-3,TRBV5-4,TGTGCCAGCAGCCCCGGGGGGATAGCAGGAAACACCATATATTTT,CASSPGGIAGNTIYF
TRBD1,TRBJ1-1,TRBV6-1,TGTGCCAGCAGTGAGGGGACAGGGTTGACTGAAGCTTTCTTT,CASSEGTGLTEAFF
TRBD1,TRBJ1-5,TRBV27,TGTGCCAGCAGCCCACAGGGGGGTAGCAATCAGCCCCAGCATTTT,CASSPQGGSNQPQHF
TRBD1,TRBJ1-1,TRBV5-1,TGCGCCAGCTACTTGACGGGACAGCCCTACACTGAAGCTTTCTTT,CASYLTGQPYTEAFF
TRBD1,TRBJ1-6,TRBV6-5,TGTGCCAGCAAAGACAGGGAAAGCTCACCCCTCCACTTT,CASKDRESSPLHF
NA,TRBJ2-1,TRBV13,TGTGCCAGCAGCAATAGGGGAGCGGGTGACAATGAGCAGTTCTTC,CASSNRGAGDNEQFF
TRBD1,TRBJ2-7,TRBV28,TGTGCCAGCAGTTCCCTCGGACAGGGAAGGACCTACGAGCAGTACTTC,CASSSLGQGRTYEQYF
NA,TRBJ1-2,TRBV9,TGTGCCAGCAGCGTAGATCAGCAGGGTCAGGGCTACACCTTC,CASSVDQQGQGYTF
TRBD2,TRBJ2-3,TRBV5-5,TGTGCCAGCAGCACTAGCGGGGGAACAGATACGCAGTATTTT,CASSTSGGTDTQYF
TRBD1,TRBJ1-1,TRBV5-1,TGCGCCAGCAGCTTGCGGGACAGGGTTGGTGCTGAAGCTTTCTTT,CASSLRDRVGAEAFF
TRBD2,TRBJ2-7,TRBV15,TGTGCCACCAGCACTAGCGGGACCCCCCCCGAGCAGTACTTC,CATSTSGTPPEQYF
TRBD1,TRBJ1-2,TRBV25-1,TGTGCCAGCAGTACCCAGGGACAGGGGGCTGGCTACACCTTC,CASSTQGQGAGYTF
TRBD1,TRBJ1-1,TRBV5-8,TGTGCCAGCAGCCAAACCGGGACAGGTATGACTGAAGCTTTCTTT,CASSQTGTGMTEAFF
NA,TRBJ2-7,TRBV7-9,TGTGCCAGCGGACCCCCTAGGTCGGGGAACGAGCAGTACTTC,CASGPPRSGNEQYF
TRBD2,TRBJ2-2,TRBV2,TGTGCCAGCAGTGTAGCGGGAGGGAACACCGGGGAGCTGTTTTTT,CASSVAGGNTGELFF
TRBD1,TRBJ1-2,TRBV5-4,TGTGCCAGCAGCCGGGGACAGGAGGCTAACTATGGCTACACCTTC,CASSRGQEANYGYTF
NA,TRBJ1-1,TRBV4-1,TGCGCCAGCAGCCAAGGAGGGCCAACTGAAGCTTTCTTT,CASSQGGPTEAFF